The rows below give T cell receptor beta chains drawn from one sample of a study of T cell responses to AZD1222 COVID-19 vaccine. Generated by immunoSEQ multiplex PCR, the TCRdb table keeps only in-frame clones and is missing some. The sample lists 85,000 to 100,000 clones, approximately 84% seen once, with approximately 10% in the top ten. This specimen consisted of peripheral blood, obtained on day 0 of AZD1222 vaccination. These receptors were obtained from an adult in good health. CDR3s include the opening cysteine and the closing phenylalanine or tryptophan. The D gene is left open where the match is weak. Expanded clones are given a class, and other clones once, few, many or no size at all.

TGTGCCAGCAGCTTATTGGTACAACCCCAAGAGACCCAGTACTTC	CASSLLVQPQETQYF	-	-	TRBV11-2	TRBJ2-5
TGTGCCAGCACAGGCCTATACGAGCAGTACTTC	CASTGLYEQYF	-	few	TRBV11-2	TRBJ2-7
TGTGCCAGCAGCTTGGGCGGTGGGAGGGGATCCTACAATGAGCAGTTCTTC	CASSLGGGRGSYNEQFF	TRBD2	-	TRBV5-8	TRBJ2-1
TGTGCCAGTAGTAGTCAGACGAACACTGAAGCTTTCTTT	CASSSQTNTEAFF	-	-	TRBV19	TRBJ1-1
TGTGCCTGGAGTAAACAGGGGGAGGCCCAGTACTTC	CAWSKQGEAQYF	TRBD1	-	TRBV30	TRBJ2-5
TGTGCCTGGAGTGTACGGGTGGCGTCGCCAGCGAACACCGGGGAGCTGTTTTTT	CAWSVRVASPANTGELFF	-	once	TRBV30	TRBJ2-2
TGTGCCAGCAGACAGACAGTTGCACCCTATGGCTACACCTTC	CASRQTVAPYGYTF	-	-	TRBV28	TRBJ1-2
TGTGCCAGCAGCTCTATAGCGGGAGCGAAAGATACGCAGTATTTT	CASSSIAGAKDTQYF	TRBD2	-	TRBV7-3	TRBJ2-3
TGTGCCAGCAGCTTGGCAGAGGGACAGCGTAATGAAAAACTGTTTTTT	CASSLAEGQRNEKLFF	TRBD1	-	TRBV5-5	TRBJ1-4
TGTGCCTGGAGTGCAGGGGCTGGAAACACCATATATTTT	CAWSAGAGNTIYF	-	-	TRBV30	TRBJ1-3
TGTGCCAGCTCACCCGGGGACAGGGGCTCTGGAAACACCATATATTTT	CASSPGDRGSGNTIYF	TRBD1	-	TRBV18	TRBJ1-3
TGTGCCAGCAGCTTACCTCTGGGTGAGCAGTTCTTC	CASSLPLGEQFF	-	-	TRBV11-2	TRBJ2-1
TGTGCCAGCAGCCCGGGTAGGGCTGGAAAACTGTTTTTT	CASSPGRAGKLFF	-	-	TRBV3-1/TRBV3-2	TRBJ1-4
TGTGCCAGCAGCCTTTGGAATCCTGTTGAGCAGTTCTTC	CASSLWNPVEQFF	-	few	TRBV11-2	TRBJ2-1
TGTAAGTTAGCGGGAGGAATCAATACCGGGGAGCTGTTTTTT	CKLAGGINTGELFF	TRBD2	-	TRBV24-1	TRBJ2-2
TGCGCCAGCAGCTTCGGACAGGCTCGGGGCTACACCTTC	CASSFGQARGYTF	TRBD1	-	TRBV5-1	TRBJ1-2
TGTGCCAGCAACCAACACGGGGGGGAAAAACTGTTTTTT	CASNQHGGEKLFF	-	once	TRBV25-1	TRBJ1-4
TGTGCCATCAGTGAGGGGGGCGGGGCCTACGAGCAGTACTTC	CAISEGGGAYEQYF	-	-	TRBV10-3	TRBJ2-7
TGTGCCAGCAGCCAAGTCGATTTGTTTTATCCTTTCTTT	CASSQVDLFYPFF	-	-	TRBV3-1/TRBV3-2	TRBJ1-1
TGTGCCAGCAGCTTGGGATTAGTTCGTCCTGACAATCAGCCCCAGCATTTT	CASSLGLVRPDNQPQHF	-	-	TRBV11-3	TRBJ1-5
TGCGCCAGCAGCTTGGACGGAAGACGACAGAACACTGAAGCTTTCTTT	CASSLDGRRQNTEAFF	-	-	TRBV5-1	TRBJ1-1
TGTGCCAGCAGCCGGGACAGGGCTAGCAATCAGCCCCAGCATTTT	CASSRDRASNQPQHF	TRBD1	-	TRBV6-5	TRBJ1-5
TGTGCCAGTATGGATCGGGGTACAACGGACTTCGGGGAGCTGTTTTTT	CASMDRGTTDFGELFF	-	-	TRBV19	TRBJ2-2
TGCGCCAGCAGCTTGGTGGGTTTGGGAGAAGAGACCCAGTACTTC	CASSLVGLGEETQYF	-	-	TRBV5-1	TRBJ2-5
TGCGCCAGCAGCTTGGGGACAGGGGGAAACACTGAAGCTTTCTTT	CASSLGTGGNTEAFF	TRBD1	-	TRBV5-1	TRBJ1-1
TGTGCCTGGAGTGAACAAGGTGAGCAGTTCTTC	CAWSEQGEQFF	-	-	TRBV30	TRBJ2-1
TGCGCCAGCAGCTTACGGACAGGGGCCTCCGGGGAGCTGTTTTTT	CASSLRTGASGELFF	TRBD1	once	TRBV5-1	TRBJ2-2
TGTGCCAGCAGCTTAGTTGGCTCCAGGAATACGCAGTATTTT	CASSLVGSRNTQYF	-	once	TRBV7-9	TRBJ2-3
TGTGCCAGCAGCGCGTGGGACAGGGAGCCCCAGCATTTT	CASSAWDREPQHF	TRBD1	-	TRBV6-2/TRBV6-3	TRBJ1-5
TGCGCCAGCAGCCGTCCGTCTGGGGATTCCAATGAGCAGTTCTTC	CASSRPSGDSNEQFF	-	-	TRBV5-1	TRBJ2-1
TGTGCCAGCAGCCCACGACTAGGGGAGACTAATGAGCAGTTCTTC	CASSPRLGETNEQFF	-	-	TRBV7-2	TRBJ2-1
TGTGCCACCAGTGGACTGGAGGACGCCAAAAACATTCAGTACTTC	CATSGLEDAKNIQYF	-	-	TRBV24-1	TRBJ2-4
TGTGCCAGCAGCTTCGGCAGTTCCCAAGAGACCCAGTACTTC	CASSFGSSQETQYF	-	few	TRBV7-9	TRBJ2-5
TGTGCCAGCAGCTTGTACTCCGTAGGCTATGGCTACACCTTC	CASSLYSVGYGYTF	-	-	TRBV5-6	TRBJ1-2
TGTGCCTGGAGTGTTCTTGCTAGCGGGGGCTACTACGAGCAGTACTTC	CAWSVLASGGYYEQYF	TRBD2	-	TRBV30	TRBJ2-7